Shown below are 10 T cell receptor beta chains from a single sample sequenced in a study of T-cell memory formation after mild COVID-19. TCRdb analysed the 5' RACE reads with MiXCR anew, one entry per CDR3 protein. This table has about 430,000 distinct CDR3 sequences, about 24% appearing once. Sequenced material: PBMCs or a T cell subset sorted from them (not recorded which). Source of these receptors: an adult woman who had mild COVID-19 (a few samples of this study predate the infection). Cell type and time point are not known.

This clonotype was counted ten times or more. The chain carries TRBV9 and TRBJ1-3; a possible D gene is TRBD1 (6 bases). Per the germline V gene, CDR1 is SGDLS and CDR2 is YYNGEE. The CDR3 is 16 residues long. Deletions cut 4 bases from V and 4 bases from J, with 18 bases between. The CDR3 nucleotides are TGTGCCAGCAGCCTCCGGGGACAACCAGGGGGAAACACCATATATTTT. It codes for CASSLRGQPGGNTIYF. The full variable domain, completed using reference TRBV9 and TRBJ1-3, is DSGVTQTPKHLITATGQRVTLRCSPRSGDLSVYWYQQSLDQGLQFLIQYYNGEERAKGNILERFSAQQFPDLHSELNLSSLELGDSALYFCASSLRGQPGGNTIYFGEGSWLTVV.

Only a few counts were recorded for this clonotype. The chain employs TRBV5-5 and TRBJ2-2; TRBD2 matches at 13 bases. V lost 4 bases and J lost 2; bases outside the gene matches: 11. The CDR3 sequence is 19 residues long. Germline loops: CDR1 SGHKS, CDR2 YYEKEE (reference sequence). CDR3 sequence (DNA): TGTGCCAGCAGCCGACTCGGACTAGCGGGAGATGCCAACACCGGGGAGCTGTTTTTT. The encoded protein is CASSRLGLAGDANTGELFF.

The rearrangement links TRBV5-1 to TRBJ2-3; perhaps TRBD2 as D (5 bases). Germline lookup yields CDR1 SGHRS and CDR2 YFSETQ. This CDR3 contains 14 residues. The V end lost 0 bases, the J end lost 4 bases, and 9 bases lay between the germline ends. The CDR3 nucleotides are TGCGCCAGCAGCTTGGCGGGGTTTGCAGATACGCAGTATTTT. Translating gives CASSLAGFADTQYF.

The chain links TRBV5-1 to TRBJ2-1, with a tentative D call TRBD1 (6 bases). Trimming took off 3 bases at V and 4 bases at J, with 8 bases between the two ends. Germline CDR1 reads SGHRS; CDR2 reads YFSETQ. The CDR3 consists of 13 residues. The CDR3 protein is CASSSTGYNEQFF. The CDR3 DNA reads as TGCGCCAGCAGCTCGACAGGATACAATGAGCAGTTCTTC. The full variable domain, with the rest looked up from reference TRBV5-1 and TRBJ2-1, is KAGVTQTPRYLIKTRGQQVTLSCSPISGHRSVSWYQQTPGQGLQFLFEYFSETQRNKGNFPGRFSGRQFSNSRSEMNVSTLELGDSALYLCASSSTGYNEQFFGPGTRLTVL.

V and J are TRBV4-1 and TRBJ2-1; 8 bases align to TRBD2. CDR1 MGHRA and CDR2 YSYEKL come from the germline V gene. Losses at the gene ends were 2 bases for V and 4 bases for J; bases not matched to a gene: 7. The CDR3 is 16 residues long. CDR3 sequence: CASSQPGRGAYNEQFF. CDR3 in DNA: TGCGCCAGCAGCCAACCAGGGCGGGGGGCTTACAATGAGCAGTTCTTC.

This clonotype occurred a few times. The rearrangement joins TRBV20-1 to TRBJ2-7; the match to TRBD2 covers 13 bases. CDR3 length equals 15 residues. The V segment lost 5 bases and the J segment 2 bases; nucleotides outside the gene matches: 6. Germline CDR1 DFQATT, CDR2 SNEGSKA (reference sequence). The CDR3 sequence is CSASRTSGSPYEQYF. For the CDR3, the DNA is TGCAGTGCTTCCCGGACTAGCGGGAGCCCCTACGAGCAGTACTTC.

The chain joins TRBV4-1 to TRBJ2-7; a weak D match, TRBD2 (6 bases). CDR1 and CDR2 from the germline V gene are MGHRA and YSYEKL. The ends were cut back, 0 bases at V and 0 bases at J, with 9 bases in the middle. This CDR3 comprises 15 residues. CDR3 nucleotide sequence: TGCGCCAGCAGCCAAGAAACTAGCTTCTCCTACGAGCAGTACTTC. Translating gives CASSQETSFSYEQYF.

V gene TRBV7-9 combines with J gene TRBJ2-1; D is unclear. Germline loops: CDR1 SEHNR, CDR2 FQNEAQ (reference sequence). This CDR3 contains 13 residues. V was cut by 10 bases and J by 0 bases, with 10 bases left in between. Here the CDR3 reads CATDRSSYNEQFF. The CDR3 DNA follows: TGTGCCACGGACCGGAGCTCCTACAATGAGCAGTTCTTC.

This clonotype was observed a handful of times. The V gene is TRBV15, the J gene TRBJ2-3; D perhaps matches TRBD2 (7 bases). In germline, CDR1 is LNHNV, CDR2 YYDKDF (reference sequence). With 0 bases removed from V and 5 bases from J, the gap between germline ends came to 15 bases. The CDR3 is 16 residues long. The CDR3 is CATSRDQGRVGDTQYF. CDR3 DNA: TGTGCCACCAGCAGAGATCAGGGGAGGGTCGGAGATACGCAGTATTTT.

The CDR3 here is CASSPLQGMGDEQFF. CDR3 coding DNA: TGCGCCAGCAGCCCCCTACAGGGGATGGGCGATGAGCAGTTCTTC. V gene TRBV5-1 combines with J gene TRBJ2-1, with 7 positions matching TRBD1. Germline loops: CDR1 SGHRS, CDR2 YFSETQ. CDR3 length: 15 amino acids. V was clipped by 4 bases and J by 8 bases; unmatched bases: 12.